The clone carrying this T cell receptor (beta chain) was detected only once. The data belong to a study of T cell changes during pregnancy in multiple sclerosis. Germline loops: CDR1 SGDLS, CDR2 YYNGEE. Trimming removed 0 bases from V and 0 bases from J, with 16 bases in between. The CDR3 is 18 amino acids. The method was immunoSEQ multiplex PCR; TCRdb's version includes in-frame clones alone and lacks a portion of them. The data hold just over 50,000 clones, with around 93% observed a single time. J is TRBJ2-1 and V is TRBV9; TRBD1 is a possible D gene (5 bases). The receptor was isolated from a female donor with multiple sclerosis, enrolled in a pregnancy study. Sequences were derived from CD4+ T cells from peripheral blood mononuclear cells, sampled after pregnancy. The CDR3 bases are TGTGCCAGCAGCGTAGGTGGGGCGGCTCAAAGCTCCTACAATGAGCAGTTCTTC. Translated: CASSVGGAAQSSYNEQFF.